The clone carrying this TCR beta chain was observed a handful of times. Antigen unknown. This sample is drawn from a study of response to subunit inactivated influenza vaccine. General study results and limits: The authors offered the suggestion that each seasonal influenza vaccination recruits few new T cells.

TCRdb itself ran the RT-PCR reads through MiXCR, one entry per CDR3 protein. The data show roughly 780,000 distinct CDR3 sequences, approximately 17% seen once. Trimming shortened V by 5 bases and J by 1 base, and 11 bases separated the two germline ends. The germline V gene has CDR1 DFQATT and CDR2 SNEGSKA (reference sequence). This CDR3 region has 13 residues. The chain recombines TRBV20-1 with TRBJ1-2; no reliable D call. The clonotype comes from a man in his forties or fifties who received an inactivated influenza vaccine. This sample comprised PBMCs from blood, obtained about 5 days after vaccination. The CDR3 DNA reads as TGCAGTGCTGGCGGTGGACTTAACTATGGCTACACCTTC. Translated, it gives CSAGGGLNYGYTF.